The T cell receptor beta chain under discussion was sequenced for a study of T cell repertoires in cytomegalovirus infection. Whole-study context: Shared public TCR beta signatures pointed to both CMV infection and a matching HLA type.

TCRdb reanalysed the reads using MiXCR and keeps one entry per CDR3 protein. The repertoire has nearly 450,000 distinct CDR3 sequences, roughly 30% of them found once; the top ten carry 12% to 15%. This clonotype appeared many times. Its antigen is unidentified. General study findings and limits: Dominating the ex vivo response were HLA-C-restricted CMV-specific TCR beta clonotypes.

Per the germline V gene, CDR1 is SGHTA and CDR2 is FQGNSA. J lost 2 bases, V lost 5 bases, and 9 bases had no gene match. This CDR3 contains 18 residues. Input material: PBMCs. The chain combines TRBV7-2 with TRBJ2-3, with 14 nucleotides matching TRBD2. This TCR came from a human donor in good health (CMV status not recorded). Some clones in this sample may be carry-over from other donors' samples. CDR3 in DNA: TGTGCCAGCAGCGAGATTCGGACTAGCGGGGGGACCACAGATACGCAGTATTTT. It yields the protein CASSEIRTSGGTTDTQYF.